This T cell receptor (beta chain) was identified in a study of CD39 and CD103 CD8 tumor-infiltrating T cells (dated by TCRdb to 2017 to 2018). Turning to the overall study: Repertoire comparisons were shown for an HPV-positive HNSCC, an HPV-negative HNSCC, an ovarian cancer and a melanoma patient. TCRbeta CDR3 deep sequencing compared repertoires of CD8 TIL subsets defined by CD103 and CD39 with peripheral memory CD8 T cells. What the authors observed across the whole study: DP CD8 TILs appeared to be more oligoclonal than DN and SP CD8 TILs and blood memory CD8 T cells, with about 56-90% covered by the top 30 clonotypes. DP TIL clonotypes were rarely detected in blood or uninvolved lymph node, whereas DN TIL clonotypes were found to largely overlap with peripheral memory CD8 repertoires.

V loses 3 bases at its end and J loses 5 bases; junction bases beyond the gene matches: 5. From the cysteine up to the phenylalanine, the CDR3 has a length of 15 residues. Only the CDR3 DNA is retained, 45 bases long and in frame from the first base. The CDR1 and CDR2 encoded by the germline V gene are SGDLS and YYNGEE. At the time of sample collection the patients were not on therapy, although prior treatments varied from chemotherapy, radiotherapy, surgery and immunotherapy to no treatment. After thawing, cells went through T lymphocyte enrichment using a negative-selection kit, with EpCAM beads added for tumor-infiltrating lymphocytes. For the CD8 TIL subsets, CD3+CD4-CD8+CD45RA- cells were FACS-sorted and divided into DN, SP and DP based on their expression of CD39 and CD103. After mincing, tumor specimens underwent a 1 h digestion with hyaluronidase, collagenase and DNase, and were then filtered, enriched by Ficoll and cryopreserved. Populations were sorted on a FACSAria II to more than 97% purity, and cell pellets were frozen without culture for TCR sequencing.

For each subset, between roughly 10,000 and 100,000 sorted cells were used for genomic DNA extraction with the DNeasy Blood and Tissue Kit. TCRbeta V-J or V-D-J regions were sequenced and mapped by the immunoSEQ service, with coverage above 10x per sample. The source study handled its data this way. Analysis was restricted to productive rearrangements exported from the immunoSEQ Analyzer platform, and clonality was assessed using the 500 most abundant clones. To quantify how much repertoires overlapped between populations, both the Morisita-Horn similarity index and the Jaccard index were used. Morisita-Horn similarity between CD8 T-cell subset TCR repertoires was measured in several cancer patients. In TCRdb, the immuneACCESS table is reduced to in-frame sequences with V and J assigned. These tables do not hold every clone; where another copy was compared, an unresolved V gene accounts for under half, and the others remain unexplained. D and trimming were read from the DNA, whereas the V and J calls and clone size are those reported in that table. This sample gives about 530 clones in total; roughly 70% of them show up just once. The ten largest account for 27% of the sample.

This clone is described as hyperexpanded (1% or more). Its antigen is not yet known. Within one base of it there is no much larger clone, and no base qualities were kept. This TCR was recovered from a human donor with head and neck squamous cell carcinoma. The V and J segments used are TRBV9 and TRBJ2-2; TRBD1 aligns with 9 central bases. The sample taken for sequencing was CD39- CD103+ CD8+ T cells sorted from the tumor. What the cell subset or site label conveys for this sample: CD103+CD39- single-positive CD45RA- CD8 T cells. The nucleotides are TGTGCCAGCAGCGCTGGGACAGGGCAGACCGGGGAGCTGTTTTTT. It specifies CASSAGTGQTGELFF.